Below, 10 T cell receptor beta chains from the same sample are listed, as sequenced in a study of blood T cell repertoires in COVID-19. Produced via immunoSEQ multiplex PCR; TCRdb's table is partial and in-frame only. The sample shows over 250,000 clones, around nine tenths of them seen only once. Input material: peripheral blood. The receptors were gathered from a woman aged 60 to 75 with acute or convalescent COVID-19.

This sequence joins TRBV5-6 and TRBJ1-5; 7 nucleotides match TRBD1. The germline gives CDR1 SGHDT, CDR2 YYEEEE. V was pared by 1 base and J by 2 bases, with 9 bases of the junction left unmatched. The CDR3 covers 17 residues. In DNA, the CDR3 is TGTGCCAGCAGCTTGTCAGCAGGGGGTATTGGCAATCAGCCCCAGCATTTT. Translated, it gives CASSLSAGGIGNQPQHF.

The J gene is TRBJ2-2, the V gene TRBV18; TRBD1 aligns across 11 bases. The CDR3 length is 16 residues. Looked up from germline, CDR1 is KGHSH and CDR2 is LQKENI. V was clipped by 5 bases and J by 3 bases; unmatched bases: 5. The CDR3 spells CASSSRTGGDTGELFF. In DNA, the CDR3 is TGTGCCAGCTCATCCCGGACAGGGGGCGACACCGGGGAGCTGTTTTTT.

The chain combines TRBV19 with TRBJ2-7, with 7 nucleotides matching TRBD1. Germline lookup yields CDR1 LNHDA and CDR2 SQIVND (reference sequence). The CDR3 sequence is 14 residues long. Trimming at V came to 5 bases and at J to 4 bases, leaving 8 bases not matched to a gene. The CDR3 nucleotides read TGTGCCAGTAGTCCACGGACAGGCCCTTACGAGCAGTACTTC. It specifies CASSPRTGPYEQYF.

V gene TRBV18 combines with J gene TRBJ1-1; possibly TRBD1 for D (5 bases). The germline V gene encodes CDR1 KGHSH and CDR2 LQKENI. The length of the CDR3 is 17 residues. The ends were cut back, 1 base at V and 2 bases at J, with 17 bases in the middle. CDR3 sequence: CASSPLLVGGQNTEAFF. The CDR3 nucleotides read TGTGCCAGCTCACCACTTTTGGTCGGGGGTCAAAACACTGAAGCTTTCTTT.

V is TRBV6-1 and J is TRBJ1-2; D not certain. From germline, CDR1 is MNHNS and CDR2 SASEGT. The germline V and J ends were trimmed by 3 bases and 2 bases, with 4 bases remaining between them. The CDR3 has 12 amino acids. CDR3 DNA: TGTGCCAGCAGTGATGGCAACTATGGCTACACCTTC. It is translated as CASSDGNYGYTF.

This clone appeared a few times. The V gene is TRBV6-1, the J gene TRBJ1-1, with D perhaps TRBD1 (5 bases). The CDR3 covers 14 residues. Trimming took off 1 base at V and 6 bases at J, with 12 bases between the two ends. CDR1 and CDR2 from the germline V gene are MNHNS and SASEGT. The CDR3 sequence is CASSEGRVGPEAFF. The CDR3 DNA reads as TGTGCCAGCAGTGAAGGCAGGGTAGGGCCTGAAGCTTTCTTT.

The genes are TRBV9 and TRBJ2-2; no firm D call. CDR1 is SGDLS, CDR2 YYNGEE, per germline. V was shortened by 4 bases and J by 4 bases, with 11 bases between the two germline ends. The CDR3 contains 14 residues. CDR3 sequence (DNA): TGTGCCAGCAGCCGAGAGACAAGCACCGGGGAGCTGTTTTTT. Encoded protein: CASSRETSTGELFF.

This sequence joins TRBV6-2 or TRBV6-3 and TRBJ1-5; TRBD1 matches at 9 bases. CDR1 and CDR2 (germline): MNHEY, SVGEGT. The ends lost 5 bases at V and 5 bases at J; junction bases unmatched: 10. The CDR3 spans 16 residues. Written as DNA, the CDR3 is TGTGCCAGCAGTCGAATCGGACAGGGGTGGGATCAGCCCCAGCATTTT. As protein: CASSRIGQGWDQPQHF.

The chain couples TRBV18 to TRBJ1-6; D ambiguous. The germline V gene has CDR1 KGHSH and CDR2 LQKENI. The germline V and J ends were trimmed by 0 bases and 0 bases, with 6 bases remaining between them. The CDR3 is 16 residues long. CDR3 sequence reads: CASSPPRLSYNSPLHF. CDR3 DNA sequence: TGTGCCAGCTCACCACCTCGTCTCTCCTATAATTCACCCCTCCACTTT.

The chain recombines TRBV24-1 with TRBJ2-3, with a weak D call TRBD1 (6 bases). V was cut by 9 bases and J by 3 bases, with 9 bases left in between. CDR1 and CDR2 (germline): KGHDR, SFDVKD. CDR3 length: 12 amino acids. The CDR3 DNA sequence: TGTGCCACCCAGGGGCCGACAGATACGCAGTATTTT. This codes for CATQGPTDTQYF.